This T cell receptor (beta chain) was documented in a study of T cell responses to AZD1222 COVID-19 vaccine. Study findings and constraints: White British people made up most donors, females outnumbered males, and clonal diversity was possibly underestimated. Recipients of AZD1222 seropositive at baseline numbered only six or seven.

The assay was immunoSEQ multiplex PCR, and TCRdb's table has in-frame clones only and misses some. The data hold 78,000 or so clones, with around 88% observed a single time. This clone was seen once. Its antigen remains unidentified. This CDR3 comprises 10 residues. Trimming took off 7 bases at V and 9 bases at J, with 11 bases between the two ends. The V gene's germline CDR1 is SGHNT and CDR2 YYREEE (reference sequence). The genes are TRBV5-4 and TRBJ2-7, with unresolved D. This specimen consisted of peripheral blood, obtained on day 0 of AZD1222 vaccination. The sequence was collected from an adult in good health. The CDR3 sequence is CASRALGQYF. The CDR3 region has the DNA TGTGCCAGCCGGGCCCTGGGGCAGTACTTC.